Reported below is one T cell receptor (beta chain). This clone showed up just once. Its antigen is currently not known. Base qualities are not provided; no much larger clone lies one nucleotide away. A second Seattle source provided samples from volunteer blood donors who had recovered from COVID-19. The collaborating institutions used their own protocols to collect whole blood in K2EDTA tubes. For TCRbeta analysis, collaborators shipped samples in one of three forms: frozen whole blood, isolated PBMCs, or DNA extracted from either of those sample types. The CDR3 holds 18 amino acids from the cysteine to the phenylalanine. Only CDR3 DNA is held: 54 bases, read in frame from base 1. The entry originates in a study of blood T cell repertoires in COVID-19 (dated by TCRdb to 2019 to 2021). About the study as a whole: Samples from collaborators originated in the United States, Italy and Spain and spanned both the acute and convalescent phases of COVID-19. Where available, HLA class I and class II types were taken from metadata supplied by the sample provider and were not determined by assay-based typing. The material from the prospective study consisted of cDNA or gDNA derived from T cells, B-cell-depleted T cells, or PBMCs. The repertoires were made available in a free public database intended to serve as a resource for research on the immune response to SARS-CoV-2. Samples came from the ongoing ImmuneRACE study (first 160 participants) plus 1,254 subjects from 6 global collaborators. The dataset comprised deeply sampled blood TCRbeta repertoires from subjects exposed to, actively infected with, or recovered from COVID-19. Nearly every sample came with metadata listing a de-identified subject ID, COVID-19 status, age in years and sex. Study-level results and caveats: How much clinical and demographic metadata was included differed by source and by participant, and the metadata was provided uncurated.

The immunoSEQ Assay, a bias-controlled multiplex PCR, was used to amplify TCRbeta CDR3 regions from genomic DNA. The paper's data handling went like this. Within the assay, amplification of reference gene primers was used to estimate how many nucleated cells each sample contained. Sequence reads were collapsed and filtered to measure the absolute abundance of every unique TCRbeta CDR3 rearrangement. For each sample, productive Simpson clonality was calculated as the square root of Simpson's diversity index across productive rearrangements. TCRdb re-hosts the immuneACCESS table, in-frame sequences only. Its copies lack some clones; in the studies checked, an unresolved V gene accounts for under half of them, and the cause for the rest is not known. The V and J calls and the clone size are those of that table, but D and trimming were determined from the DNA. Counted in this sample were roughly 250,000 clones; roughly nine tenths of them appeared once. The ten top clones hold less than 5% of the sample.

Sequenced material: peripheral blood. The receptor was isolated from a man in his sixties who had recovered from COVID-19. This receptor chain uses TRBV7-5 and TRBJ2-7; the table names TRBD1, a call not compared with the DNA. TRBV7-5 is a listed pseudogene. The DNA is as follows: TGTGCCAGAAGCCCGCAGGGGACAGGCTCCTTCCACTCCTACGAGCAGTACTTC. Translation gives CARSPQGTGSFHSYEQYF.